Following are 23 T cell receptor beta chains from one sample sequenced in a study of blood T cell repertoires in COVID-19. TCRdb's table, derived via immunoSEQ multiplex PCR, lists solely in-frame clones and lacks some. This sample has 150,000 or so clones, with around 90% found just once. Source material: PBMCs or T cells enriched from blood (not recorded which). The source of these receptors is a woman in her thirties or forties who had been exposed to COVID-19.

V and J are TRBV7-3 and TRBJ2-1, with 8 bases fitting TRBD2. Trimming at V came to 0 bases and at J to 7 bases, leaving 11 bases not matched to a gene. The CDR3 is 17 residues long. The germline gives CDR1 SGHTA, CDR2 FQGTGA. The CDR3 DNA reads as TGTGCCAGCAGCTTAACCCGTAGAAGCGGGGGTCCAAATGAGCAGTTCTTC. Residues: CASSLTRRSGGPNEQFF. The complete variable domain, with remaining parts taken from reference TRBV7-3 and TRBJ2-1, reads GAGVSQTPSNKVTEKGKYVELRCDPISGHTALYWYRQSLGQGPEFLIYFQGTGAADDSGLPNDRFFAVRPEGSVSTLKIQRTERGDSAVYLCASSLTRRSGGPNEQFFGPGTRLTVL.

The V gene is TRBV28, the J gene TRBJ1-1; the match to TRBD1 covers 8 bases. The length of the CDR3 is 12 residues. CDR1 is MDHEN, CDR2 SYDVKM, per germline. Losses at the gene ends were 3 bases for V and 11 bases for J; bases not matched to a gene: 5. The CDR3 DNA reads TGTGCCAGCAGTTTGGCAGGGGGCCGGGCTTTCTTT. Translation gives CASSLAGGRAFF. The whole variable domain, filled in from reference TRBV28 and TRBJ1-1, reads DVKVTQSSRYLVKRTGEKVFLECVQDMDHENMFWYRQDPGLGLRLIYFSYDVKMKEKGDIPEGYSVSREKKERFSLILESASTNQTSMYLCASSLAGGRAFFGQGTRLTVV.

About this clone: Compared with germline, one end of the junction differs, possibly owing to a read error. The chain uses TRBV2 and TRBJ1-2, with D uncertain. The V gene's germline CDR1 is SNHLY and CDR2 FYNNEI. The CDR3 covers 14 residues. CDR3 protein: CASREDITNYGYTF. The CDR3 nucleotides are TGTGCCAGCAGGGAAGACATTACTAACTATGGCTACACCTTC.

The chain employs TRBV5-8 and TRBJ2-3; possibly TRBD2 for D (7 bases). The germline V and J ends were trimmed by 4 bases and 5 bases, with 17 bases remaining between them. Germline V gene data show CDR1 as SGHTS and CDR2 as YDEGEE. The CDR3 is 15 residues long. The CDR3 loop reads CASSPPGGAKDTQYF. Here the CDR3 DNA reads TGTGCCAGCAGCCCACCTGGGGGGGCCAAAGATACGCAGTATTTT.

The chain employs TRBV25-1 and TRBJ1-2; weak D call: TRBD1 (5 bases). Trimming pared 6 bases from V and 5 bases from J, leaving 10 bases between. Looked up from germline, CDR1 is MGHDK and CDR2 is SYGVNS. The CDR3 extends over 12 amino acids. The CDR3 DNA follows: TGTGCCAGCAGCCAGGGCCCATATGGCTACACCTTC. This sequence encodes CASSQGPYGYTF.

The chain links TRBV3-1 (or the pseudogene TRBV3-2) to TRBJ1-2, with a tentative D call TRBD1 (5 bases). There are 13 residues in the CDR3. V dropped 2 bases and J dropped 5 bases, with 9 bases sitting between them. From germline, CDR1 is LGHDT and CDR2 YNNKEL (reference sequence). CDR3 nucleotide sequence: TGTGCCAGCAGCCAAAGTCAGGGATATGGCTACACCTTC. This sequence encodes CASSQSQGYGYTF.

V usage is TRBV6-5 and J usage is TRBJ2-5, with unresolved D. The germline CDR1 and CDR2 sequences are MNHEY and SVGAGI. V lost 6 bases and J lost 5, with 7 bases in between. This CDR3 contains 11 residues. Written as DNA, the CDR3 is TGTGCCAGCAGACACGGGGAGACCCAGTACTTC. This gives the protein CASRHGETQYF.

This chain uses TRBV7-2 with TRBJ1-4, with 8 bases fitting TRBD1. The V segment lost 5 bases and the J segment 10 bases; nucleotides outside the gene matches: 12. The germline gives CDR1 SGHTA, CDR2 FQGNSA. This CDR3 has 15 residues. CDR3 sequence (DNA): TGTGCCAGCAGCCCGATTCAGGGGGCTGGTGGAAAACTGTTTTTT. It specifies CASSPIQGAGGKLFF.

Concerning this clone: The conserved phenylalanine or tryptophan is not found at the CDR3 terminus, so this likely reflects a read error. The limits of the CDR3 on the DNA are not certain, so only TCRdb's listed CDR3 is given. This rearrangement joins TRBV12-3 or TRBV12-4 to TRBJ1-1; the listed D gene, TRBD1, was not tested against the DNA. The CDR3 comprises 12 residues, both ends counted. The CDR3 region is CASSLFGGEVQV.

This CDR3 reads CASSFPETSGGLGYQETQYF. The CDR3 nucleotides read TGTGCCAGCAGCTTTCCCGAGACTAGCGGGGGGTTGGGGTACCAAGAGACCCAGTACTTC. The genes are TRBV7-6 and TRBJ2-5; 13 bases map to TRBD2. The CDR3 runs to 20 residues. V lost 3 bases and J lost 0; bases outside the gene matches: 13. Looked up from germline, CDR1 is SGHVS and CDR2 is FNYEAQ.

V is TRBV27 and J is TRBJ2-1, with TRBD1 as a possible D gene (6 bases). V was cut by 4 bases and J by 1 base, with 11 bases left in between. CDR3 length: 15 amino acids. Germline CDR1 reads MNHEY; CDR2 reads SMNVEV (reference sequence). For the CDR3, the DNA is TGTGCCAGCAGTTCCACAGGGTGGTCCTACAATGAGCAGTTCTTC. It encodes CASSSTGWSYNEQFF.

This clone was seen a few times. The V call is TRBV20-1, the J call TRBJ2-7; D gene ambiguous. The V end was cut by 4 bases, the J end by 3 bases, with 7 bases between. The CDR3 runs to 11 residues. Germline CDR1 and CDR2: DFQATT and SNEGSKA (reference sequence). As DNA, the CDR3 is TGCAGTGCTACCGCGGACTACGAGCAGTACTTC. It translates to CSATADYEQYF.

The rearrangement uses TRBV6-5 and TRBJ2-3; TRBD1 might be the D (6 bases). CDR1 and CDR2 (germline): MNHEY, SVGAGI. The CDR3 is made up of 13 amino acids. Trimming left V 4 bases short and J 3 bases short, with 8 bases between. The CDR3 coding sequence is TGTGCCAGCAGTTCCGGACAGACAGATACGCAGTATTTT. The encoded protein is CASSSGQTDTQYF.

The rearrangement uses TRBV10-2 and TRBJ1-4; D may be TRBD1 (6 bases). Germline values: CDR1 WSHSY, CDR2 SAAADI. The CDR3 extends over 15 amino acids. Trimming removed 10 bases from V and 7 bases from J, with 22 bases in between. The CDR3 nucleotides are TGCGCCACCTCCCCCCACAGGGAACGGGGTGAAAAACTGTTTTTT. Its translation: CATSPHRERGEKLFF.

CDR3 in DNA: TGTGCCAGCAGCTTAATGGACAGGGGGTTTGAGCAGTACTTC. Translated: CASSLMDRGFEQYF. The chain carries TRBV11-2 and TRBJ2-7; 10 nucleotides match TRBD1. Germline trimming cut 2 bases from V and 7 bases from J; bases unmatched to any gene: 5. Germline-derived CDR1 and CDR2 are SGHAT and FQNNGV. The CDR3 spans 14 residues.

The genes are TRBV9 and TRBJ2-7; TRBD2 might be the D (6 bases). The germline V and J ends were trimmed by 2 bases and 7 bases, with 13 bases remaining between them. This CDR3 has 13 amino acids. Looked up from germline, CDR1 is SGDLS and CDR2 is YYNGEE. The chain's CDR3 is CASSVGGAGEQYF. In nucleotides, the CDR3 is TGTGCCAGCAGCGTTGGAGGGGCGGGGGAGCAGTACTTC.

The J gene is TRBJ2-3, the V gene TRBV11-2; D is unresolved. The CDR3 is made up of 11 amino acids. Germline CDR1 and CDR2: SGHAT and FQNNGV. With 1 base removed from V and 10 bases from J, the gap between germline ends came to 6 bases. CDR3 coding DNA: TGTGCCAGCAGCTTAGTAGAGGCGCAGTATTTT. It encodes CASSLVEAQYF.

V usage is TRBV4-1 and J usage is TRBJ1-1; tentative D call: TRBD1 (5 bases). Germline V lookup: CDR1 MGHRA, CDR2 YSYEKL. V was trimmed by 0 bases and J by 4 bases, leaving 18 bases between them. The CDR3 extends over 17 amino acids. In nucleotides, the CDR3 is TGCGCCAGCAGCCAAGATCTTTTGACAGCCCTGAGCACTGAAGCTTTCTTT. This encodes CASSQDLLTALSTEAFF.

The V and J genes are TRBV7-2 and TRBJ2-1; no clear D. CDR3 length: 12 residues. V was pared by 3 bases and J by 6 bases, with 6 bases between. CDR1 SGHTA and CDR2 FQGNSA come from the germline V gene. The CDR3 bases are TGTGCCAGCAGCTTCCGCGGCAATGAGCAGTTCTTC. The encoded protein is CASSFRGNEQFF. The full variable domain, completed using reference TRBV7-2 and TRBJ2-1, is GAGVSQSPSNKVTEKGKDVELRCDPISGHTALYWYRQSLGQGLEFLIYFQGNSAPDKSGLPSDRFSAERTGGSVSTLTIQRTQQEDSAVYLCASSFRGNEQFFGPGTRLTVL.

The rearrangement joins TRBV27 to TRBJ1-1; D may be TRBD1 (5 bases). The CDR3 covers 10 residues. From germline, CDR1 is MNHEY and CDR2 SMNVEV (reference sequence). Deletions cut 9 bases from V and 6 bases from J, with 8 bases between. The CDR3 is CARKTAEAFF. The CDR3 DNA reads TGTGCCAGAAAGACAGCTGAAGCTTTCTTT.

The V call is TRBV5-1, the J call TRBJ2-7; a weak D match, TRBD1 (6 bases). V shed 4 bases and J shed 3 bases, with 14 bases lying between them. Per germline, CDR1 SGHRS and CDR2 YFSETQ. This CDR3 has 14 residues. CDR3 protein: CASSVDRSHYEQYF. As DNA, the CDR3 is TGCGCCAGCAGCGTTGACAGGTCGCACTACGAGCAGTACTTC.

V is TRBV5-1 and J is TRBJ2-1; D may be TRBD1 (6 bases). Trimming shortened V by 2 bases and J by 4 bases, and 10 bases separated the two germline ends. The germline V gene has CDR1 SGHRS and CDR2 YFSETQ. There are 14 residues in the CDR3. The CDR3 DNA reads TGCGCCAGCAGCTTAAACAGGGAATACAATGAGCAGTTCTTC. Translation gives CASSLNREYNEQFF.

The chain has TRBV27 and TRBJ1-5; tentative D call: TRBD1 (5 bases). Germline V CDR1 and CDR2: MNHEY, SMNVEV (reference sequence). Trimming removed 3 bases at V and 6 bases at J, with 12 bases between. CDR3 length: 14 amino acids. This chain's CDR3 is CASSFRAGVQPQHF. CDR3 in DNA: TGTGCCAGCAGTTTTAGGGCGGGGGTTCAGCCCCAGCATTTT.